The clone carrying this T cell receptor (beta chain) was recorded at least ten times. The target antigen is unknown. Each sample gave at least 6.5 million isolated PBMCs. V shed 1 base and J 2 bases; nucleotides not matched to a gene: 7. In germline, CDR1 is SGHRS, CDR2 YFSETQ. The CDR3 totals 18 residues. The data derive from a study of blood T cells in healthy people across ages. Then a second PCR, running roughly 7 to 11 cycles, was carried out with a sample-barcoded 5' primer and a J-beta primer mix. TCRdb recomputed calls from the 5' RACE reads with MiXCR, one row per CDR3 protein. The profile shows about 1.7 million distinct CDR3 sequences, about 30% of them singletons. Study findings and constraints: Older age went with lower TCR beta diversity per million T cells, in a roughly linear way.

Material for sequencing was blood. The chain is built from TRBV5-1 and TRBJ2-5; 14 bases align to TRBD2. This clonotype was sampled from a woman in her twenties or thirties in good health. The CDR3 sequence is CASSLQGGTSGGQETQYF. DNA of the CDR3: TGCGCCAGCAGCTTGCAAGGGGGGACTAGCGGGGGTCAAGAGACCCAGTACTTC.